The present T cell receptor beta chain was sequenced within a study of T cell responses to AZD1222 COVID-19 vaccine. As for the study in general: Timing groups of about 4 and about 12 weeks for second doses were pooled. Findings and caveats of the study: Repertoire collection took place solely once the T cell response had peaked. Regions left unmutated in variants are reportedly the target of nearly half of spike-specific TCRs. Just a handful of people given AZD1222 tested seropositive at baseline.

This table comes from immunoSEQ multiplex PCR, and its TCRdb copy is limited to in-frame clones, with some not included. Of roughly 99,000 clones in the sample, about nine tenths were seen once. With respect to this clone: Its antigen is unknown.

Germline lookup yields CDR1 SNHLY and CDR2 FYNNEI. The CDR3 totals 12 residues. J was trimmed by 11 bases and V by 7 bases; bases with no gene match: 9. Sequences were derived from peripheral blood, sampled on day 0 of AZD1222 vaccination. The chain joins TRBV2 to TRBJ1-1, with 8 positions matching TRBD1. The clonotype comes from an adult in good health. CDR3 coding DNA: TGTGCCAGCACCGGACAGGGACTTTATGCTTTCTTT. Its translation is CASTGQGLYAFF.